These T cell receptor beta chains were read from a single sample in a study of cytomegalovirus exposure and HLA in healthy donors. Generated by immunoSEQ multiplex PCR, the TCRdb table keeps only in-frame clones and is missing some. The data show 150,000 to 200,000 clones, with around four fifths seen just once and 0.85% to 1.4% held by the top ten. Material: PBMCs. All receptors derive from a woman between 40 and 55 years old in good health and CMV-seronegative. CDR3s include the opening cysteine and the closing phenylalanine or tryptophan. D genes are given only for firm matches. Rows give clone size only sometimes, using once, few, many, or a class for an expanded clone.

V,J,D,size,CDR3,DNA
TRBV5-3,TRBJ1-1,TRBD1,-,CARSLGGCGNTEAFF,TGTGCCAGAAGCTTAGGGGGCTGTGGGAACACTGAAGCTTTCTTT
TRBV29-1,TRBJ1-2,-,-,CSVRDRVAVGNTF,-
TRBV5-1,TRBJ2-5,TRBD1,-,CASSLTGTGAQETQYF,TGCGCCAGCAGCTTAACCGGGACAGGGGCTCAAGAGACCCAGTACTTC
TRBV7-8,TRBJ1-2,-,-,CASSLVGYRDYGYTF,TGTGCCAGCAGCTTAGTAGGCTACAGGGACTATGGCTACACCTTC
TRBV9,TRBJ2-1,TRBD1,-,CASSPRGRSSYNEQFF,TGTGCCAGCAGCCCAAGGGGGCGGAGCTCCTACAATGAGCAGTTCTTC
TRBV29-1,TRBJ1-1,-,-,CSVVEQPNTEAFF,TGCAGCGTTGTCGAACAGCCGAACACTGAAGCTTTCTTT
TRBV4-2,TRBJ2-7,-,-,CASSQDAGGEQYF,TGTGCCAGCAGCCAAGACGCGGGCGGCGAGCAGTACTTC
TRBV7-2,TRBJ2-7,-,-,CASSLGVQGEQYF,TGTGCCAGCAGCTTAGGAGTGCAGGGCGAGCAGTACTTC
TRBV7-9,TRBJ2-7,TRBD1,few,CSSSLGATGKYEQYF,TGTTCCAGCAGCTTAGGAGCGACAGGGAAGTACGAGCAGTACTTC
TRBV6-5,TRBJ1-4,-,-,CASGYAGVAEKLFF,TGTGCCAGCGGGTATGCCGGGGTGGCTGAAAAACTGTTTTTT
TRBV19,TRBJ2-4,-,-,CASRPTRLAKNIQYF,TGTGCCAGTAGACCCACCAGACTAGCCAAAAACATTCAGTACTTC
TRBV10-3,TRBJ2-2,TRBD2,-,CAISESMGRGSTGELFF,TGTGCCATCAGTGAGTCGATGGGGAGGGGAAGCACCGGGGAGCTGTTTTTT
TRBV9,TRBJ2-5,-,once,CASSVGQGEAQTQYF,TGTGCCAGCAGCGTAGGTCAGGGGGAGGCGCAGACCCAGTACTTC
TRBV9,TRBJ1-2,TRBD1,-,CASSVDRAYGYTF,TGTGCCAGCAGCGTGGACAGGGCCTATGGCTACACCTTC
TRBV10-3,TRBJ2-3,-,-,CAISEGRPTDTQYF,TGTGCCATCAGTGAGGGCAGGCCCACAGATACGCAGTATTTT
TRBV2,TRBJ2-5,TRBD2,once,CASSSQGLAGVEAQYF,TGTGCCAGCAGTTCCCAGGGACTAGCGGGAGTTGAGGCCCAGTACTTC
TRBV27,TRBJ2-3,-,-,CASRTTTGWRVEATDTQYF,TGTGCCAGCAGAACTACGACAGGGTGGAGGGTGGAGGCCACAGATACGCAGTATTTT